This T cell receptor (beta chain) was identified in a study of blood T cell repertoires in COVID-19. Overall study context: COVID-19 samples collected from the United States, Italy and Spain covered acute and convalescent phases. From T cells, B-cell-depleted T cells, or PBMCs came the material, which was cDNA or gDNA.

The CDR3 runs 15 residues. Germline trimming cut 6 bases from V and 8 bases from J; bases unmatched to any gene: 10. The V gene's germline CDR1 is SNHLY and CDR2 FYNNEI. As handled by the study authors: Estimates of nucleated cell counts were drawn from the amplification of reference gene primers. Clones were sequenced by immunoSEQ multiplex PCR, and TCRdb holds only the in-frame ones, with some missing. From that table come the V and J calls and clone size; the DNA was used to work out D and trimming. Counted here are tens of thousands of clones, roughly 76% occurring once; the ten biggest clones make up approximately 7.7%.

J is TRBJ1-4 and V is TRBV2; the match to TRBD1 covers 9 bases. The receptor was isolated from a man in his 70s with active or convalescent COVID-19. The sequenced sample was peripheral blood. The DNA of the CDR3 is TGTGCCAGCAGGACGACAGGGGGTACGGAAGAAAAACTGTTTTTT. It translates to CASRTTGGTEEKLFF.